The following is a TCR beta chain sequence with its context. Germline V gene data show CDR1 as SNHLY and CDR2 as FYNNEI. With 3 bases removed from V and 6 bases from J, the gap between germline ends came to 17 bases. This CDR3 contains 15 residues. These data are taken from a study of blood T cell repertoires in COVID-19. The repertoire was sequenced with immunoSEQ multiplex PCR; TCRdb's copy has only in-frame clones and lacks some. The sample has about 320,000 clones, approximately 90% seen once. Participant-reported clinical history was the basis for cohort assignment. The source material was PBMCs or T cells enriched from blood (not recorded which). This sequence joins TRBV2 and TRBJ1-1; possible D gene TRBD1, 5 bases. This sequence was found in a woman aged 30 to 39 who had recovered from COVID-19. CDR3 sequence: CASSDPGGASAEAFF. The DNA of the CDR3 is TGTGCCAGCAGTGACCCGGGAGGGGCTTCCGCTGAAGCTTTCTTT. Using reference TRBV2 and TRBJ1-1 for the parts outside the CDR3, the full variable domain is EPEVTQTPSHQVTQMGQEVILRCVPISNHLYFYWYRQILGQKVEFLVSFYNNEISEKSEIFDDQFSVERPDGSNFTLKIRSTKLEDSAMYFCASSDPGGASAEAFFGQGTRLTVV.